The 12 T cell receptor beta chains in this list originate from one sample, sequenced in a study of blood T cells in healthy people across ages. The authors ran a second PCR of about 6 to 12 cycles using a sample-barcoded 5' primer and a J-beta primer mix. MiXCR, applied by TCRdb to the 5' RACE reads, yields one record per CDR3 protein. The repertoire holds some 890,000 distinct CDR3 sequences, with about 29% as singletons. The sample was also reused in another study, on T cells of mothers and their children.

What was sequenced was blood. The receptors shown here come from a woman in her 40s in good health.

The table lists this clonotype with many counts. The DNA of the CDR3 is TGTGCCAGCAGTGCCTTAAGTCAGCCCCAGCATTTT. This codes for CASSALSQPQHF. The chain combines TRBV28 with TRBJ1-5; D is undetermined. Germline CDR1 is MDHEN and CDR2 is SYDVKM. CDR3 length: 12 residues. V dropped 5 bases and J dropped 6 bases, with 8 bases sitting between them.

The sample holds many counts of this clonotype. The rearrangement uses TRBV15 and TRBJ1-2, with 7 bases fitting TRBD1. The CDR3 is 16 amino acids. V lost 0 bases and J lost 4; bases outside the gene matches: 8. Looked up from germline, CDR1 is LNHNV and CDR2 is YYDKDF (reference sequence). The CDR3 protein is CATSRDLADRSYGYTF. The DNA of the CDR3 is TGTGCCACCAGCAGAGACCTAGCGGACAGGAGCTATGGCTACACCTTC. Full variable domain (missing parts from reference TRBV15 and TRBJ1-2): DAMVIQNPRYQVTQFGKPVTLSCSQTLNHNVMYWYQQKSSQAPKLLFHYYDKDFNNEADTPDNFQSRRPNTSFCFLDIRSPGLGDTAMYLCATSRDLADRSYGYTFGSGTRLTVV.

As to this clonotype: A much larger clone lies one base from this, so it may be a read error. This chain connects TRBV24-1 to TRBJ2-5; 9 nucleotides align to TRBD1. Germline trimming cut 9 bases from V and 0 bases from J; bases unmatched to any gene: 7. The CDR3 runs 15 residues. The germline CDR1 and CDR2 sequences are KGHDR and SFDVKD. As DNA, the CDR3 is TGTGCCACCGGTCCGGGACAGGGTAACCAAGAGACCCAGTACTTC. Translating it yields CATGPGQGNQETQYF.

This clonotype was detected a few times. The chain has TRBV20-1 and TRBJ1-1; unclear D gene. Trimming removed 0 bases at V and 7 bases at J, with 18 bases between. The germline CDR1 and CDR2 sequences are DFQATT and SNEGSKA (reference sequence). The CDR3 is 15 amino acids. CDR3 coding DNA: TGCAGTGCTAGAGATAGGAACAAAAGGTCTGGTGAAGCTTTCTTT. This codes for CSARDRNKRSGEAFF.

This clonotype was recorded many times. V usage is TRBV5-1 and J usage is TRBJ2-6; D possibly corresponds to TRBD2 (5 bases). Germline CDR1 reads SGHRS; CDR2 reads YFSETQ. V was cut by 2 bases and J by 0 bases, with 12 bases left in between. The CDR3 covers 17 residues. The CDR3 region has the DNA TGCGCCAGCAGCTTTAGTGGTACTAGCTCTGGGGCCAACGTCCTGACTTTC. Translating it yields CASSFSGTSSGANVLTF.

This clonotype was counted between two and nine times. The V and J genes are TRBV7-2 and TRBJ1-1; D not resolved. CDR1 is SGHTA, CDR2 FQGNSA, per germline. The germline V and J ends were trimmed by 5 bases and 3 bases, with 10 bases remaining between them. This CDR3 spans 13 amino acids. The DNA for the CDR3 is TGTGCCAGCAGCCGGGAGAGGGACACTGAAGCTTTCTTT. Translating it yields CASSRERDTEAFF.

V is TRBV20-1 and J is TRBJ2-7; 9 nucleotides line up with TRBD1. The J call may be wrong; the DNA end is better matched by TRBJ2-5. The CDR3 contains 15 residues. Germline V gives CDR1 DFQATT, CDR2 SNEGSKA (reference sequence). The CDR3, as DNA: TGCAGTTCTAACAACAGGGGGCATGTAGGAGAGACCCAGTACTTC. Protein product: CSSNNRGHVGETQYF.

This clonotype was detected only once. The chain recombines TRBV28 with TRBJ2-1; no definite D call. Trimming stripped 8 bases from V and 9 bases from J, with 29 bases between. This CDR3 contains 17 residues. In germline, CDR1 is MDHEN, CDR2 SYDVKM. The CDR3 is CASSVYGRAPPSLEQFF. The CDR3, as DNA: TGTGCCAGCTCAGTTTATGGACGCGCGCCCCCGAGTCTTGAGCAGTTCTTC.

This clonotype was detected only a few times. This sequence joins TRBV19 and TRBJ2-2; D remains unclear. The V gene's germline CDR1 is LNHDA and CDR2 SQIVND (reference sequence). The V end lost 3 bases, the J end lost 0 bases, and 8 bases lay between the germline ends. The CDR3 runs 15 residues. In DNA, the CDR3 is TGTGCCAGTAGTATTCTCGACCCGAACACCGGGGAGCTGTTTTTT. The encoded protein is CASSILDPNTGELFF.

This rearrangement joins TRBV6-6 to TRBJ2-5; 11 bases agree with TRBD1. This CDR3 contains 15 residues. J lost 4 bases, V lost 6 bases, and 7 bases had no gene match. The V gene's germline CDR1 is MNHNY and CDR2 SVGAGI (reference sequence). The CDR3 sequence is CASRPPGTGGETQYF. The CDR3 coding sequence is TGTGCCAGCAGACCTCCCGGGACAGGGGGAGAGACCCAGTACTTC.

The chain uses TRBV20-1 and TRBJ1-5; TRBD1 is a possible D gene (6 bases). The V gene lost 3 bases and the J gene lost 3 bases, with 12 bases spanning the gap. Germline CDR1 is DFQATT and CDR2 is SNEGSKA (reference sequence). CDR3 length: 14 residues. CDR3 in DNA: TGCAGTGCTAGCAGGGGAGGCCCCAATCAGCCCCAGCATTTT. Residues: CSASRGGPNQPQHF.

Worth noting for this clonotype: A much larger clone lies a single base off, so this may be a read error. The chain couples TRBV29-1 to TRBJ2-7; D perhaps matches TRBD1 (5 bases). Trimming stripped 7 bases from V and 0 bases from J, with 16 bases between. The CDR3 is 14 residues long. The germline gives CDR1 SQVTM, CDR2 ANQGSEA. CDR3 residues: CSGQDTGSSYEQYV. CDR3 nucleotides: TGCAGCGGGCAAGACACAGGCAGCTCCTACGAGCAGTACGTC.